These 20 T cell receptor beta chains share one sample of origin, sequenced in a study of CD8+CD57+ T cells in acquired aplastic anemia. Genomic DNA, the template, was used for profiling of the TCR beta VDJ and CDR3. Via MiXCR, TCRdb re-called the reads, giving one row per CDR3 protein. The table has some 200,000 distinct CDR3 sequences, over 55% seen once. The material sequenced was sorted CD4+, CD8+, or CD8+CD57+ T cells (not recorded which) from PBMCs. These receptors all stem from a human donor in good health.

The genes are TRBV19 and TRBJ2-3; 8 bases match TRBD2. Trimming cost V 5 bases and J 5 bases; bases outside gene matches: 9. Per germline, CDR1 LNHDA and CDR2 SQIVND (reference sequence). The CDR3 covers 15 residues. CDR3 in amino acids: CASSLQRGLGDTQYF. The DNA of the CDR3 is TGTGCCAGTAGTCTGCAGCGGGGGCTGGGAGATACGCAGTATTTT.

This clonotype was recorded once. The gene calls are TRBV9 and TRBJ2-1; TRBD1 matches 8 bases. CDR1 and CDR2 from the germline V gene are SGDLS and YYNGEE. After removal of 2 bases from V and 8 bases from J, the junction contained 3 bases not matched to a gene. The CDR3 spans 13 residues. CDR3 sequence (DNA): TGTGCCAGCAGCGTTCAGGGGGCCTATGAGCAGTTCTTC. It encodes CASSVQGAYEQFF.

This clonotype appeared a few times. J is TRBJ1-4 and V is TRBV27; no clear D gene. V lost 4 bases and J lost 7, with 4 bases in between. Germline V gene data show CDR1 as MNHEY and CDR2 as SMNVEV (reference sequence). The CDR3 has 11 residues. CDR3 region: CASSWGEKLFF. DNA for the CDR3: TGTGCCAGCAGTTGGGGTGAAAAACTGTTTTTT.

This clonotype was recorded once. The chain employs TRBV7-9 and TRBJ1-4, with 11 positions matching TRBD1. CDR1 is SEHNR, CDR2 FQNEAQ, per germline (reference sequence). The CDR3 contains 15 residues. The trim removed 5 bases at V and 7 bases at J, leaving 6 bases unmatched. CDR3 amino acids: CASSPDRGLGEKLFF. CDR3 in DNA: TGTGCCAGCAGCCCGGACAGGGGGCTTGGTGAAAAACTGTTTTTT. Filled out from reference TRBV7-9 and TRBJ1-4, the complete variable domain reads DTGVSQNPRHKITKRGQNVTFRCDPISEHNRLYWYRQTLGQGPEFLTYFQNEAQLEKSRLLSDRFSAERPKGSFSTLEIQRTEQGDSAMYLCASSPDRGLGEKLFFGSGTQLSVL.

J is TRBJ2-4 and V is TRBV20-1; possibly TRBD1 or TRBD2 for D (5 bases each). Germline CDR1 reads DFQATT; CDR2 reads SNEGSKA (reference sequence). This CDR3 has 14 amino acids. The DNA for the CDR3 is TGCAGCGGGGCAGGCCCCCCTCCCAAAAACATTCAGTACTTC. This gives the protein CSGAGPPPKNIQYF.

V usage is TRBV20-1 and J usage is TRBJ1-5; the D is unclear. This CDR3 spans 12 amino acids. Germline CDR1 is DFQATT and CDR2 is SNEGSKA (reference sequence). Trimming pared 5 bases from V and 14 bases from J, leaving 19 bases between. The CDR3 loop reads CSAWTSGSHEHF. The DNA of the CDR3 is TGCAGTGCTTGGACTAGCGGGAGTCACGAGCATTTT.

This clonotype has at least ten counts. The gene calls are TRBV7-9 and TRBJ2-1; D ambiguous. CDR1 and CDR2 from the germline V gene are SEHNR and FQNEAQ (reference sequence). The CDR3 spans 12 residues. Trimming left V 1 base short and J 7 bases short, with 5 bases between. For the CDR3, the DNA is TGTGCCAGCAGCTTAGGGGTAAATGAGCAGTTCTTC. It translates to CASSLGVNEQFF.

With regard to this clonotype: A read error is possible here, since a much larger clone lies one base away. V is TRBV7-6 and J is TRBJ2-1; D is ambiguous. The length of the CDR3 is 15 residues. The germline CDR1 and CDR2 sequences are SGHVS and FNYEAQ. CDR3 nucleotide sequence: TGTGCCGGCAGCTTAGACTTCTCCCCTGGAAATGAGCAGTTCTTC. The encoded protein is CAGSLDFSPGNEQFF.

The chain has TRBV9 and TRBJ2-7; the match to TRBD1 covers 8 bases. The V segment lost 8 bases and the J segment 7 bases; nucleotides outside the gene matches: 8. Per the germline V gene, CDR1 is SGDLS and CDR2 is YYNGEE. The CDR3 spans 12 residues. The CDR3 DNA sequence: TGTGCCAGGATTCAGGGGGCGGGAGAGCAGTACTTC. Translation gives CARIQGAGEQYF.

The chain links TRBV29-1 to TRBJ2-4; perhaps TRBD1 as D (6 bases). Trimming pared 5 bases from V and 9 bases from J, leaving 17 bases between. The germline gives CDR1 SQVTM, CDR2 ANQGSEA. CDR3 length equals 13 residues. The CDR3 here is CSVTTGFYSIQYF. The CDR3 region has the DNA TGCAGCGTTACGACAGGTTTTTACAGCATTCAGTACTTC.

The sample holds many counts of this clonotype. CDR3 bases: TGCAGTGCCTCTAGCTGGACAGGGGCTGGGACTAGCGGTGGGTTATCCTACAATGAGCAGTTCTTC. Encoded protein: CSASSWTGAGTSGGLSYNEQFF. The chain links TRBV20-1 to TRBJ2-1; 11 bases are a match to TRBD2. The germline V gene has CDR1 DFQATT and CDR2 SNEGSKA (reference sequence). The V gene end was trimmed by 6 bases and the J gene end by 1 base; junction bases not matched to a gene: 26. CDR3 size: 22 residues.

The V call is TRBV24-1, the J call TRBJ2-3; 7 positions match TRBD1. The J segment lost 2 bases and the V segment lost 7 bases, leaving 11 bases of the junction unmatched. The germline gives CDR1 KGHDR, CDR2 SFDVKD. The CDR3 is 16 residues long. The CDR3 region is CATSGNRDRNTDTQYF. The CDR3 DNA follows: TGTGCCACCAGCGGGAACCGGGACAGAAACACAGATACGCAGTATTTT.

Ten or more counts support this clonotype. V usage is TRBV9 and J usage is TRBJ2-3; the D is unclear. The CDR3 is 15 residues long. Deletions cut 1 base from V and 1 base from J, with 10 bases between. The germline V gene has CDR1 SGDLS and CDR2 YYNGEE. The chain's CDR3 is CASSVYEQGTDTQYF. The CDR3 DNA is TGTGCCAGCAGCGTATATGAGCAGGGCACAGATACGCAGTATTTT.

The rearrangement links TRBV24-1 to TRBJ2-1, with 8 positions matching TRBD1. The CDR3 runs to 14 residues. Germline lookup yields CDR1 KGHDR and CDR2 SFDVKD. Germline trimming cut 3 bases from V and 9 bases from J; bases unmatched to any gene: 6. The CDR3 spells CATSDLDRGVEQFF. For the CDR3, the DNA is TGTGCCACCAGTGATCTCGACAGGGGCGTTGAGCAGTTCTTC.

This clonotype was seen only a few times. This chain uses TRBV10-3 with TRBJ2-7, with TRBD1 identical over 10 bases. The germline V gene encodes CDR1 ENHRY and CDR2 SYGVKD. V was pared by 1 base and J by 6 bases, with 6 bases of the junction left unmatched. CDR3 size: 15 residues. CDR3 sequence (DNA): TGTGCCATCAGTGAGTTACAGGACAGGGGGGGCGAGCAGTACTTC. Residues: CAISELQDRGGEQYF.

This clonotype showed up just a few times. The rearrangement uses TRBV10-3 and TRBJ2-3; perhaps D is TRBD1 or TRBD2 (5 bases each). There are 14 residues in the CDR3. Trimming shortened V by 2 bases and J by 1 base, and 7 bases separated the two germline ends. Germline V gene lookup returns CDR1 ENHRY and CDR2 SYGVKD. The CDR3 nucleotides are TGTGCCATCAGTGAGCAGGGAGGCACAGATACGCAGTATTTT. The encoded protein is CAISEQGGTDTQYF.

Written as DNA, the CDR3 is TGCGCCAGCAGCCAAGACGTGTTCTCTGGAAACACCATATATTTT. It codes for CASSQDVFSGNTIYF. The V and J genes are TRBV4-3 and TRBJ1-3, with no clear D. V dropped 0 bases and J dropped 0 bases, with 6 bases sitting between them. Germline CDR1 LGHNA, CDR2 YSLEER. The CDR3 is made up of 15 amino acids.

This clonotype was observed many times. In nucleotides, the CDR3 is TGTGCCAGCAGCCAAGGAAACATTCAGTACTTC. Protein sequence: CASSQGNIQYF. The J gene is TRBJ2-4, the V gene TRBV4-2; D not resolved. CDR1 is LGHNA, CDR2 YNFKEQ, per germline. Trimming took 1 base from V and 6 from J, leaving 1 base between them. The CDR3 runs to 11 residues.

The rearrangement joins TRBV20-1 to TRBJ2-1; no definite D call. Looked up from germline, CDR1 is DFQATT and CDR2 is SNEGSKA (reference sequence). The CDR3 extends over 14 amino acids. The DNA for the CDR3 is TGCAGCCTCGACGCGGAGCATAAATACAATGAGCAGTTCTTC. Translating it yields CSLDAEHKYNEQFF.

In this sample, this clonotype turned up a few times. This chain uses TRBV7-9 with TRBJ2-5, with 10 bases aligning to TRBD2. Germline V gene sequence: CDR1 SEHNR, CDR2 FQNEAQ (reference sequence). The CDR3 is made up of 15 amino acids. With 5 bases clipped from V and 4 bases from J, the junction kept 7 bases outside the gene matches. The CDR3 loop reads CASSTSGGAGETQYF. DNA for the CDR3: TGTGCCAGCAGCACAAGCGGGGGGGCCGGAGAGACCCAGTACTTC.